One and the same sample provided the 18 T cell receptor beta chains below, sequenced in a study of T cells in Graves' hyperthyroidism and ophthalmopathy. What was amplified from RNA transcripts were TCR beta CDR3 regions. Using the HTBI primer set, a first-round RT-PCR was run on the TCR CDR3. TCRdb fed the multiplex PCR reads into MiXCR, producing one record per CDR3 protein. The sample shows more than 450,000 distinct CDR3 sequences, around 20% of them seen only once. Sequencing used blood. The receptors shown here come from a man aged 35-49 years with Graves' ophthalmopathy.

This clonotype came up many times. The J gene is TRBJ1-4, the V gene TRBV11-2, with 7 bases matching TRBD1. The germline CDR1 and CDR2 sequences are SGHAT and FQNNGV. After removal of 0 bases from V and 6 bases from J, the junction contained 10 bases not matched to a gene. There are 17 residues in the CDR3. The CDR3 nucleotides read TGTGCCAGCAGCTTAGACCCCTACAGGGGTAAGGATGAAAAACTGTTTTTT. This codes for CASSLDPYRGKDEKLFF. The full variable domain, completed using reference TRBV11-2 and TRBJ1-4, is EAGVAQSPRYKIIEKRQSVAFWCNPISGHATLYWYQQILGQGPKLLIQFQNNGVVDDSQLPKDRFSAERLKGVDSTLKIQPAKLEDSAVYLCASSLDPYRGKDEKLFFGSGTQLSVL.

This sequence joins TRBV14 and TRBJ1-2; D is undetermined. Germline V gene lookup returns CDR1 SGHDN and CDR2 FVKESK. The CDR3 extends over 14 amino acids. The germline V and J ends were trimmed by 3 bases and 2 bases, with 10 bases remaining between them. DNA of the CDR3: TGTGCCAGCAGCCAGCTGTCGGGAAACTATGGCTACACCTTC. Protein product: CASSQLSGNYGYTF.

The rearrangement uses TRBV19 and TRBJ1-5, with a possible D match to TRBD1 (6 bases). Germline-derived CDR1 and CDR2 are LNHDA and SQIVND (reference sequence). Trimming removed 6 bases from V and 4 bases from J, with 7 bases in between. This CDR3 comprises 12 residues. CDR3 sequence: CASRGQNQPQHF. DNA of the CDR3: TGTGCCAGTAGGGGACAAAATCAGCCCCAGCATTTT.

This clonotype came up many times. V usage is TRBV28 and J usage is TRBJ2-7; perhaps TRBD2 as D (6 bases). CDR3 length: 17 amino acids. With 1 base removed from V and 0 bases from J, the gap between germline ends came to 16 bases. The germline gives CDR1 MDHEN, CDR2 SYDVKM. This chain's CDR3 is CASSLFGTPRSSYEQYF. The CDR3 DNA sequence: TGTGCCAGCAGTTTATTCGGGACTCCAAGGAGCTCCTACGAGCAGTACTTC. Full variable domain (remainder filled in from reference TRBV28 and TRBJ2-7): DVKVTQSSRYLVKRTGEKVFLECVQDMDHENMFWYRQDPGLGLRLIYFSYDVKMKEKGDIPEGYSVSREKKERFSLILESASTNQTSMYLCASSLFGTPRSSYEQYFGPGTRLTVT.

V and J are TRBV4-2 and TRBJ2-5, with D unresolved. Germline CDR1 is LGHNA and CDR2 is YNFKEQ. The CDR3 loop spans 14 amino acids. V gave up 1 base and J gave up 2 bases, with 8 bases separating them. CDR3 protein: CASSQGPSQETQYF. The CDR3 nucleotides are TGTGCCAGCAGCCAAGGGCCCAGTCAAGAGACCCAGTACTTC.

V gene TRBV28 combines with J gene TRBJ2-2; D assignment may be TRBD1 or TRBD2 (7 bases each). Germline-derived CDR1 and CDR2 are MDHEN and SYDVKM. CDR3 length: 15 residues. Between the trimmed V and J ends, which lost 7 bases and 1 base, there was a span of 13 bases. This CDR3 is CASTRGGENTGELFF. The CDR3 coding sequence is TGTGCCAGCACCAGGGGGGGAGAGAACACCGGGGAGCTGTTTTTT.

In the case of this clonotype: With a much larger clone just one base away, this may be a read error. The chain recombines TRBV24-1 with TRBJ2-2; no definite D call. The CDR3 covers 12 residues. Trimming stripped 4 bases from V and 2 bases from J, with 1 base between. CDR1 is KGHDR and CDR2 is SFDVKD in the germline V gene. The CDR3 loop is CATSENTGELFF. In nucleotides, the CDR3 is TGTGCCACCAGTGAAAACACCGGGGAGCTGTTTTTT.

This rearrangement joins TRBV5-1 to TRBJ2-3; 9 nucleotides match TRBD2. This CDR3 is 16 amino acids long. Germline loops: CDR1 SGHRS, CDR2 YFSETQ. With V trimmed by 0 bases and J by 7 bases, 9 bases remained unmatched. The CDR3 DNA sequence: TGCGCCAGCAGCTTGGCCTTAGCGGGAGAGGGAAATACGCAGTATTTT. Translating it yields CASSLALAGEGNTQYF.

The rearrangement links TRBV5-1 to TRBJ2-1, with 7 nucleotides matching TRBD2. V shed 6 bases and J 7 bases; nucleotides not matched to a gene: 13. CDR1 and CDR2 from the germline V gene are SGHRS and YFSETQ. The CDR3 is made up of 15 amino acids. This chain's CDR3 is CASKGGPVRGNEQFF. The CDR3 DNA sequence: TGCGCCAGCAAAGGTGGTCCCGTGCGGGGGAATGAGCAGTTCTTC.

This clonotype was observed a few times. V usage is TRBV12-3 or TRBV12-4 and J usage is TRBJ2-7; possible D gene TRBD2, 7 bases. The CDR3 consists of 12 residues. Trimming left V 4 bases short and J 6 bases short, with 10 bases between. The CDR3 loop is CASSWGGREQYF. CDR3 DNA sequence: TGTGCCAGCAGTTGGGGGGGGCGCGAGCAGTACTTC.

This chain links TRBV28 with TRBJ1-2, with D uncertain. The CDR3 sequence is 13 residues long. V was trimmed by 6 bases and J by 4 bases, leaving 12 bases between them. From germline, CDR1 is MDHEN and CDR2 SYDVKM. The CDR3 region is CASSRTFSYGYTF. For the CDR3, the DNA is TGTGCCAGCAGCCGGACTTTTAGCTATGGCTACACCTTC.

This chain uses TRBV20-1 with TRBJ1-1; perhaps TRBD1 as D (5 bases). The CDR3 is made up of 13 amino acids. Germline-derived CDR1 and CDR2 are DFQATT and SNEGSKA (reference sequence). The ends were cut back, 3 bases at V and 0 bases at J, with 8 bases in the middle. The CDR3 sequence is CSASRVLNTEAFF. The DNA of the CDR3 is TGCAGTGCTAGCAGGGTCCTGAACACTGAAGCTTTCTTT.

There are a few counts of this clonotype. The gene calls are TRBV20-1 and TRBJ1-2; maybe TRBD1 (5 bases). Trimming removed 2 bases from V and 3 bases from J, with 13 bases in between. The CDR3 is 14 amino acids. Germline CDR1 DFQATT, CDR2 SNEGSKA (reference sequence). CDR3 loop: CSARSQGSDYGYTF. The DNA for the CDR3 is TGCAGTGCTAGAAGCCAGGGTTCCGACTATGGCTACACCTTC.

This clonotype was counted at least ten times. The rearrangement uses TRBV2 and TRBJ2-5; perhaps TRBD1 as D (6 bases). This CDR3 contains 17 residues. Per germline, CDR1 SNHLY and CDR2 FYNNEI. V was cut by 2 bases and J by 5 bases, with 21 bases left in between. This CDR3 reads CASSELGARTNDETQYF. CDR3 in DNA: TGTGCCAGCAGTGAACTGGGGGCGCGTACGAACGACGAGACCCAGTACTTC.

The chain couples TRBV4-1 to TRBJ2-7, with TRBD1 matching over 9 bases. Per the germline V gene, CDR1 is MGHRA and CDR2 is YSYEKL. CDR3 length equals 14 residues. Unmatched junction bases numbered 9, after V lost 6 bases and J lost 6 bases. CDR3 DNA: TGCGCCAGCAGGGACTATAACAGGGGGCTCGAGCAGTACTTC. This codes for CASRDYNRGLEQYF.

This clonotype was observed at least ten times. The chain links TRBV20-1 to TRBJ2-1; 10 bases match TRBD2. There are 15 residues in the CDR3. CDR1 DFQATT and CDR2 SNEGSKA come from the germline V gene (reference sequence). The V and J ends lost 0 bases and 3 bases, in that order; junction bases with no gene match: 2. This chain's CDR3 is CSARDGLAVYNEQFF. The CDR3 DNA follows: TGCAGTGCTAGAGACGGACTAGCGGTCTACAATGAGCAGTTCTTC.

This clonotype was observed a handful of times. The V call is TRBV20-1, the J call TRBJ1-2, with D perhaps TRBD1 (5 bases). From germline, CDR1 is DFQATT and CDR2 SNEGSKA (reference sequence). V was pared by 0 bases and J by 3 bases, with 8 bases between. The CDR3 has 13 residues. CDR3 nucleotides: TGCAGTGCTAGAGATTGGGGGGACTATGGCTACACCTTC. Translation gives CSARDWGDYGYTF.

CDR3 loop: CASSERALAGGPSPYEQYF. The CDR3, as DNA: TGTGCCAGCAGTGAACGTGCCCTAGCGGGAGGGCCCAGCCCGTACGAGCAGTACTTC. The rearrangement uses TRBV2 and TRBJ2-7, with TRBD2 matching over 12 bases. Germline CDR1 SNHLY, CDR2 FYNNEI. The CDR3 totals 19 residues. The junction had 15 bases not matched to a gene; V was cut back by 2 bases and J by 4 bases. The variable domain in full, with the rest retrieved from reference TRBV2 and TRBJ2-7, is EPEVTQTPSHQVTQMGQEVILRCVPISNHLYFYWYRQILGQKVEFLVSFYNNEISEKSEIFDDQFSVERPDGSNFTLKIRSTKLEDSAMYFCASSERALAGGPSPYEQYFGPGTRLTVT.